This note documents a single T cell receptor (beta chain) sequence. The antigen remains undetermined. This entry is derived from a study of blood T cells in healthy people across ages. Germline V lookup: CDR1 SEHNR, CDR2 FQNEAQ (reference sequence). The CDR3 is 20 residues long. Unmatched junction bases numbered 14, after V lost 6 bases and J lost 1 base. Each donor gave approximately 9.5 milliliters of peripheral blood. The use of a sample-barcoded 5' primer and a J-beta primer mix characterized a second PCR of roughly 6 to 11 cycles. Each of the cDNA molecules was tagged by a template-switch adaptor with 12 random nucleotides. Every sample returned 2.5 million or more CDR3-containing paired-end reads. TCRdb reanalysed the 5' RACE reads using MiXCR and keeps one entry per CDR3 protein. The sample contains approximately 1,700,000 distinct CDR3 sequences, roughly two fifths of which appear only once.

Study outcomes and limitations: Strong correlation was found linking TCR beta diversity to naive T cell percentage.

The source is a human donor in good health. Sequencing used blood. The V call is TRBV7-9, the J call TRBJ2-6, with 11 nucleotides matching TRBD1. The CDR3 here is CASSLPDGQGAESGANVLTF. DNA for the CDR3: TGTGCCAGCAGTTTACCCGACGGACAGGGGGCGGAGTCTGGGGCCAACGTCCTGACTTTC. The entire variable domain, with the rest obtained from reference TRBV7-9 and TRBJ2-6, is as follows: DTGVSQNPRHKITKRGQNVTFRCDPISEHNRLYWYRQTLGQGPEFLTYFQNEAQLEKSRLLSDRFSAERPKGSFSTLEIQRTEQGDSAMYLCASSLPDGQGAESGANVLTFGAGSRLTVL.